This T cell receptor (beta chain) appears in the sequencing data of a study of T cell responses to AZD1222 COVID-19 vaccine. Study at large: Second-dose schedules of about 4 or about 12 weeks were combined.

Produced via immunoSEQ multiplex PCR; TCRdb's table is partial and in-frame only. This table has around 160,000 clones, about nine tenths appearing once. This clone was observed a few times. The CDR3 covers 14 residues. Germline CDR1 reads SGHTA; CDR2 reads FQGNSA. The V and J ends lost 10 bases and 6 bases respectively, with 22 bases between them. The origin of this receptor is an adult in good health. The starting material was peripheral blood, obtained on day 0 of AZD1222 vaccination. V gene TRBV7-2 combines with J gene TRBJ2-7, with a tentative D call TRBD2 (6 bases). In DNA, the CDR3 is TGTGCCACCTCAAGGGGTCCGGGAGCCGGCGAGCAGTACTTC. It translates to CATSRGPGAGEQYF.